These T cell receptor beta chains were read from a single sample in a study of T-cell memory formation after mild COVID-19. MiXCR, applied by TCRdb to the 5' RACE reads, yields one record per CDR3 protein. The sample yields roughly 600,000 distinct CDR3 sequences, roughly 18% seen once. Sequencing input: PBMCs or a T cell subset sorted from them (not recorded which). These receptors all come from an adult woman who had mild COVID-19 (a few samples of this study predate the infection). Cell type and time point are not known. Each CDR3 is given with its conserved first and last residue. The order of the fields is D gene, J gene, V gene, clone size, CDR3 protein, CDR3 DNA. The D gene is left open where the match is weak. For some rows the clone size is stated as once, few or many, or as a class when expanded; others skip it.

NA | TRBJ2-2 | TRBV9 | few | CASRGAVGELFF | TGTGCCAGCAGGGGGGCCGTCGGGGAGCTGTTTTTT
NA | TRBJ1-4 | TRBV7-2 | NA | CASSLSGRVGNEKLFF | TGTGCCAGCAGCTTATCAGGCAGGGTCGGAAATGAAAAACTGTTTTTT
NA | TRBJ2-3 | TRBV12-3/TRBV12-4 | many | CASSLVGGPQYF | TGTGCCAGCAGTTTAGTTGGGGGGCCGCAGTATTTT
NA | TRBJ1-5 | TRBV5-1 | few | CASSSGGIGQPQHF | TGCGCCAGCAGCTCGGGGGGGATCGGTCAGCCCCAGCATTTT
NA | TRBJ2-5 | TRBV5-1 | few | CASSLGVTTQETQYF | TGCGCCAGCAGCTTGGGGGTGACAACTCAAGAGACCCAGTACTTC
NA | TRBJ2-3 | TRBV24-1 | few | CATFGTDTDTQYF | TGTGCCACCTTCGGGACGGACACAGATACGCAGTATTTT
TRBD1 | TRBJ2-7 | TRBV28 | NA | CATAPAGTGTYEQYF | TGTGCCACTGCCCCGGCAGGGACAGGGACCTACGAGCAGTACTTC
NA | TRBJ2-5 | TRBV5-5 | NA | CASSSFGKSTYF | TGTGCCAGCAGCTCCTTCGGGAAATCGACGTACTTC
TRBD2 | TRBJ2-7 | TRBV20-1 | NA | CSARMGQGTSWTYEQYF | TGCAGTGCTAGAATGGGACAAGGGACTAGCTGGACCTACGAGCAGTACTTC
NA | TRBJ2-3 | TRBV19 | NA | CASSRAGTSRTDTQYF | TGTGCCAGTAGTAGAGCCGGGACTTCCCGCACAGATACGCAGTATTTT
NA | TRBJ1-1 | TRBV5-1 | NA | CASSFLGGRETEAFF | TGCGCCAGCAGCTTCCTCGGAGGACGGGAAACTGAAGCTTTCTTT
NA | TRBJ2-1 | TRBV7-2 | NA | CASSSYPGYDEQFF | TGTGCCAGCAGCTCGTACCCAGGGTATGATGAGCAGTTCTTC
TRBD2 | TRBJ2-1 | TRBV6-1 | NA | CASKDLAGEYNEQFF | TGTGCCAGCAAAGACCTAGCGGGGGAGTACAATGAGCAGTTCTTC
NA | TRBJ2-1 | TRBV7-8 | NA | CASTQNRDWTYNEQFF | TGTGCCAGCACTCAGAACCGGGACTGGACCTACAATGAGCAGTTCTTC
NA | TRBJ2-7 | TRBV19 | NA | CASSSTIMHEQYF | TGTGCCAGTAGTAGCACTATCATGCACGAGCAGTACTTC
TRBD1 | TRBJ2-2 | TRBV29-1 | many | CSALLTGARGMTGELFF | TGCAGCGCACTCCTCACAGGGGCCCGTGGCATGACCGGGGAGCTGTTTTTT
NA | TRBJ1-6 | TRBV12-3/TRBV12-4 | few | CASSFGGGVNSPLHF | TGTGCCAGCAGTTTTGGGGGGGGAGTTAATTCACCCCTCCACTTT
NA | TRBJ2-3 | TRBV30 | NA | CASKDWAGTDTQYF | TGTGCCTCTAAGGACTGGGCGGGCACAGATACGCAGTATTTT
NA | TRBJ1-2 | TRBV4-1 | NA | CASSRVGGGVSYTF | TGCGCCAGCAGCCGGGTTGGTGGGGGAGTGAGCTACACCTTC
NA | TRBJ2-1 | TRBV18 | few | CASSPLVDFNEQFF | TGTGCCAGCTCACCACTGGTAGATTTCAATGAGCAGTTCTTC
TRBD1 | TRBJ1-1 | TRBV6-6 | NA | CASSSGQGRNTEAFF | TGTGCCAGCAGTTCTGGACAGGGGAGGAACACTGAAGCTTTCTTT
NA | TRBJ2-7 | TRBV6-5 | few | CASSNPLTTEQYF | TGTGCCAGCAGTAACCCCTTGACTACCGAGCAGTACTTC
TRBD2 | TRBJ2-7 | TRBV24-1 | NA | CATSDRGGTLYEQYF | TGTGCCACCAGTGACCGGGGGGGCACACTCTACGAGCAGTACTTC
NA | TRBJ2-1 | TRBV24-1 | few | CATSDPGATGLAYNEQFF | TGTGCCACCAGTGACCCGGGGGCCACAGGGTTGGCCTACAATGAGCAGTTCTTC
NA | TRBJ2-7 | TRBV19 | NA | CASSIGVEQYF | TGTGCCAGTAGTATAGGTGTTGAGCAGTACTTC
NA | TRBJ1-1 | TRBV20-1 | NA | CSARLWGGMNTEAFF | TGCAGTGCTAGGCTTTGGGGGGGGATGAACACTGAAGCTTTCTTT
NA | TRBJ2-6 | TRBV24-1 | few | CATGASGANVLTF | TGTGCCACTGGAGCCTCTGGGGCCAACGTCCTGACTTTC
NA | TRBJ1-1 | TRBV29-1 | NA | CSVAIGNTEAFF | TGCAGCGTTGCGATCGGGAACACTGAAGCTTTCTTT
TRBD2 | TRBJ2-1 | TRBV7-3 | NA | CASSSRTSGSDEQFF | TGTGCCAGCAGCTCCCGGACTAGCGGGAGTGATGAGCAGTTCTTC
NA | TRBJ2-1 | TRBV12-3/TRBV12-4 | NA | CASIPFAGGYTRNEQFF | TGTGCCAGCATTCCCTTTGCCGGAGGATATACACGGAATGAGCAGTTCTTC
NA | TRBJ1-5 | TRBV7-2 | few | CASSLAAQPQHF | TGTGCCAGCAGCTTGGCGGCTCAGCCCCAGCATTTT
TRBD2 | TRBJ2-6 | TRBV12-3/TRBV12-4 | NA | CASTIASLAGPSGANVLTF | TGTGCCAGCACCATAGCTAGTCTAGCGGGTCCCTCTGGGGCCAACGTCCTGACTTTC
NA | TRBJ1-1 | TRBV5-1 | NA | CASSPRADVGTEAFF | TGCGCCAGCAGCCCCCGGGCGGATGTGGGCACTGAAGCTTTCTTT
NA | TRBJ2-7 | TRBV29-1 | few | CSVVQGTYEQYF | TGCAGCGTTGTGCAGGGCACCTACGAGCAGTACTTC
NA | TRBJ2-7 | TRBV7-2 | few | CASSLVASREQYF | TGTGCCAGCAGCTTAGTTGCGTCGCGGGAGCAGTACTTC
NA | TRBJ2-1 | TRBV11-2 | few | CASSLNPLGGGSQFF | TGTGCCAGCAGCTTAAACCCTTTGGGAGGGGGCAGTCAGTTCTTC
TRBD1 | TRBJ1-1 | TRBV6-5 | NA | CASSYRVLGQDMNTEAFF | TGTGCCAGCAGTTACCGTGTCTTGGGACAGGACATGAACACTGAAGCTTTCTTT
NA | TRBJ1-1 | TRBV2 | many | CASSEALPTSASNTEAFF | TGTGCCAGCAGTGAAGCGCTTCCGACATCCGCCTCTAACACTGAAGCTTTCTTT
NA | TRBJ2-1 | TRBV12-3/TRBV12-4 | many | CASSAWRRYNEQFF | TGTGCCAGCAGTGCCTGGCGCCGATACAATGAGCAGTTCTTC
NA | TRBJ2-7 | TRBV7-8 | NA | CASSFEGGLSYEQYF | TGTGCCAGCAGCTTCGAAGGGGGGCTCTCCTACGAGCAGTACTTC
NA | TRBJ1-2 | TRBV11-2 | few | CASSLGGPFYGYTF | TGTGCCAGCAGCTTAGGGGGACCCTTCTATGGCTACACCTTC
TRBD2 | TRBJ2-1 | TRBV27 | few | CASSWRRTSGEYNEQFF | TGTGCCAGCAGTTGGAGGAGGACTAGCGGAGAATACAATGAGCAGTTCTTC
NA | TRBJ2-7 | TRBV20-1 | few | CSACPANPSYEQYF | TGCAGTGCTTGCCCCGCCAACCCCTCCTACGAGCAGTACTTC